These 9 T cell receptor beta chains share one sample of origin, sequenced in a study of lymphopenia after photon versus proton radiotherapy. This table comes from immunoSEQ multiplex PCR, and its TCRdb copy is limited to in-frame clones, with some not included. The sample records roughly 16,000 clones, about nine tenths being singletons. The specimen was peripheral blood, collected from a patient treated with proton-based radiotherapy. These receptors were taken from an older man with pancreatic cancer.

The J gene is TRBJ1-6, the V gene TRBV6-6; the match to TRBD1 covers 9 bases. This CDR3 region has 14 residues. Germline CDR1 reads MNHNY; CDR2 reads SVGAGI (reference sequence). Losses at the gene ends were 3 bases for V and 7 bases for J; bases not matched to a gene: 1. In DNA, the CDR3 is TGTGCCAGCAGTTATGGGACAGGGAATTCACCCCTCCACTTT. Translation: CASSYGTGNSPLHF.

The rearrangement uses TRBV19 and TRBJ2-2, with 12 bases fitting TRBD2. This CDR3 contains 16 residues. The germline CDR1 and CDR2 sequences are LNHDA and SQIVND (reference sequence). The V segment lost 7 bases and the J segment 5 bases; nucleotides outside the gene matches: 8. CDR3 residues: CASTPTSGSNTGELFF. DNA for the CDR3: TGTGCCAGTACCCCGACTAGCGGGAGTAATACCGGGGAGCTGTTTTTT.

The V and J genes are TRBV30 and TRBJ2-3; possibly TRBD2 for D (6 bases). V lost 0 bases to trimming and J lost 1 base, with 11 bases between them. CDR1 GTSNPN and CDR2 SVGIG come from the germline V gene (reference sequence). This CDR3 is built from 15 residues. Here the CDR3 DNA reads TGTGCCTGGAGTGTACTAGCTCGTGGCACAGATACGCAGTATTTT. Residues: CAWSVLARGTDTQYF.

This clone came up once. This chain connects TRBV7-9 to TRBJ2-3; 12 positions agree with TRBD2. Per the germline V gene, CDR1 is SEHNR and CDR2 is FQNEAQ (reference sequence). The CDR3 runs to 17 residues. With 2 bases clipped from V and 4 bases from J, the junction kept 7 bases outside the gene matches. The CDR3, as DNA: TGTGCCAGCAGCTTAAGCCCACTAGCGGGAGGCGCAGATACGCAGTATTTT. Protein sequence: CASSLSPLAGGADTQYF.

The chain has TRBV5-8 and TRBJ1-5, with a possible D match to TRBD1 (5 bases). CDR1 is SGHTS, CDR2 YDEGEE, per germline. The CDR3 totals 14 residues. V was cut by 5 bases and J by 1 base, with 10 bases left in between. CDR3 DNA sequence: TGTGCCAGCAGGGCCGGGGGGAGCAATCAGCCCCAGCATTTT. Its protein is CASRAGGSNQPQHF.

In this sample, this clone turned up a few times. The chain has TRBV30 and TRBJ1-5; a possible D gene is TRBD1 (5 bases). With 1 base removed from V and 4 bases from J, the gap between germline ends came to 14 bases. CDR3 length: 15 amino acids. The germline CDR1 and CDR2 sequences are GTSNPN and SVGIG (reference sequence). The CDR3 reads CAWSDGTSLNQPQHF. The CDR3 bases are TGTGCCTGGAGTGATGGGACTTCGTTAAATCAGCCCCAGCATTTT. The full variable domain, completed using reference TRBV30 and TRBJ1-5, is SQTIHQWPATLVQPVGSPLSLECTVEGTSNPNLYWYRQAAGRGLQLLFYSVGIGQISSEVPQNLSASRPQDRQFILSSKKLLLSDSGFYLCAWSDGTSLNQPQHFGDGTRLSIL.

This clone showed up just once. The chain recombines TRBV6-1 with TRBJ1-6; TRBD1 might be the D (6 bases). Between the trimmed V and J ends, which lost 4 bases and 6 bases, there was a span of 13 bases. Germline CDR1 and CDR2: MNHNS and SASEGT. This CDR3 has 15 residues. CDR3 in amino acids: CASSGRQASNSPLHF. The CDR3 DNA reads TGTGCCAGCAGTGGGAGACAGGCCTCTAATTCACCCCTCCACTTT.

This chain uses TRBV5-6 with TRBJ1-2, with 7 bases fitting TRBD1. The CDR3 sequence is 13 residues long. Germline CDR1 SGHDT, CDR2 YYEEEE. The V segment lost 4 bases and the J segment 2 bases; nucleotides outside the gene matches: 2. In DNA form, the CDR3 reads TGTGCCAGCAGCGTGACAGGGAACTATGGCTACACCTTC. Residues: CASSVTGNYGYTF.

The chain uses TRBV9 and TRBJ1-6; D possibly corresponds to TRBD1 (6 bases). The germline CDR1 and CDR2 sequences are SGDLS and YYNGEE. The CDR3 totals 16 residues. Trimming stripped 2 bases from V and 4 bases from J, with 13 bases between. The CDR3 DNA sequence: TGTGCCAGCAGCGTTCGACAGGCGACTTATAATTCACCCCTCCACTTT. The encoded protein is CASSVRQATYNSPLHF.